This record concerns one TCR beta chain sequence. The source of the sample is a study of shared clonotypes between healthy human individuals. Execution of the assay was at deep level. Libraries were prepared by immunoSEQ multiplex PCR; TCRdb keeps only in-frame clonotypes and omits some of them. The sample lists about 2 million clones; roughly 94% were seen once. All the donors were Caucasian adults who lived in Nashville, Tennessee. Material for sequencing was naive CD4+ T cells sorted from blood. Sample subset: CD45RA+ positively selected. This clonotype was obtained from a man in his late teens or twenties in good health.

Written as DNA, the CDR3 is TGTGCCAGCAGGCCCCGGGGACAGCTTCAAGAAGCTTTCTTT. It specifies CASRPRGQLQEAFF. V and J are TRBV6-9 and TRBJ1-1; 7 bases match TRBD1. Unmatched junction bases numbered 12, after V lost 6 bases and J lost 8 bases. This CDR3 has 14 residues. Germline V gives CDR1 MNHGY, CDR2 SVAAGI.